Presented here are 27 T cell receptor beta chains from one specimen sequenced in a study of blood T cell repertoires in COVID-19. The method was immunoSEQ multiplex PCR; TCRdb's version includes in-frame clones alone and lacks a portion of them. The sample includes 59,000 or so clones, approximately 79% of them seen just once. Source material: peripheral blood. Receptors were obtained from a man in his sixties with acute or convalescent COVID-19.

V is TRBV18 and J is TRBJ1-2; TRBD1 agrees at 8 bases. The germline gives CDR1 KGHSH, CDR2 LQKENI. The CDR3 contains 15 residues. V lost 6 bases, J lost 1 base, and 7 bases stayed unmatched. The CDR3 reads CASSPSQGDNYGYTF. For the CDR3, the DNA is TGTGCCAGCTCCCCCTCACAGGGGGATAACTATGGCTACACCTTC.

The V call is TRBV5-8, the J call TRBJ2-1; D uncertain. Germline CDR1 is SGHTS and CDR2 is YDEGEE. This CDR3 has 15 residues. The V end was cut by 4 bases, the J end by 2 bases, with 13 bases between. CDR3 sequence: CASSRYYGPYNEQFF. Here the CDR3 DNA reads TGTGCCAGCAGCCGATACTATGGTCCCTACAATGAGCAGTTCTTC.

The chain uses TRBV19 and TRBJ2-1; D not certain. The V gene lost 6 bases and the J gene lost 0 bases, with 6 bases spanning the gap. The CDR3 totals 13 residues. The germline V gene has CDR1 LNHDA and CDR2 SQIVND (reference sequence). CDR3 nucleotide sequence: TGTGCCAGTAGCGGGTACTCCTACAATGAGCAGTTCTTC. Translated, it gives CASSGYSYNEQFF.

This chain connects TRBV3-1 (or the pseudogene TRBV3-2) to TRBJ2-7, with D unresolved. V was pared by 0 bases and J by 3 bases, with 9 bases between. CDR1 and CDR2 (germline): LGHDT, YNNKEL (reference sequence). The CDR3 sequence is 14 residues long. This CDR3 reads CASSQEMERYEQYF. The CDR3 nucleotides are TGTGCCAGCAGCCAAGAGATGGAGCGCTACGAGCAGTACTTC.

J is TRBJ1-6 and V is TRBV18; D is undetermined. V was shortened by 1 base and J by 6 bases, with 10 bases between the two germline ends. This CDR3 is built from 15 residues. Per the germline V gene, CDR1 is KGHSH and CDR2 is LQKENI. DNA for the CDR3: TGTGCCAGCTCACCACGGGAGGCTCTTAATTCACCCCTCCACTTT. Protein: CASSPREALNSPLHF.

The chain uses TRBV28 and TRBJ1-6; 7 nucleotides agree with TRBD1. This CDR3 comprises 15 residues. V shed 6 bases, J shed 7 bases, and the junction held 9 bases outside the gene matches. Germline assignment: CDR1 MDHEN and CDR2 SYDVKM. Written as DNA, the CDR3 is TGTGCCAGCAGGCGTACCGGGACAGCGAATTCACCCCTCCACTTT. Translated, it gives CASRRTGTANSPLHF.

The genes are TRBV6-2 or TRBV6-3 and TRBJ1-6; D unclear. Germline V lookup: CDR1 MNHEY, CDR2 SVGEGT. Trimming removed 2 bases at V and 10 bases at J, with 15 bases between. The CDR3 runs 15 residues. This CDR3 is CASSYLADSGSPLHF. The CDR3 DNA sequence: TGTGCCAGCAGTTACCTAGCCGATTCCGGGTCACCCCTCCACTTT.

The rearrangement uses TRBV29-1 and TRBJ1-2; D is ambiguous. CDR3 length: 12 residues. Germline assignment: CDR1 SQVTM and CDR2 ANQGSEA. V lost 2 bases and J 4 bases, leaving 8 bases between the germline ends. The CDR3 is CSVEWQIYGYTF. CDR3 nucleotides: TGCAGCGTTGAATGGCAAATCTATGGCTACACCTTC.

The gene calls are TRBV28 and TRBJ2-2, with 8 bases fitting TRBD2. Looked up from germline, CDR1 is MDHEN and CDR2 is SYDVKM. There are 16 residues in the CDR3. Losses at the gene ends were 1 base for V and 6 bases for J; bases not matched to a gene: 7. In DNA form, the CDR3 reads TGTGCCAGCAGTTTATTTAGCGGGAATTCCGCCGGGGAGCTGTTTTTT. This encodes CASSLFSGNSAGELFF.

The chain combines TRBV6-1 with TRBJ1-4; TRBD1 agrees at 9 bases. The germline V gene encodes CDR1 MNHNS and CDR2 SASEGT. The CDR3 length is 17 residues. The junction had 6 bases not matched to a gene; V was cut back by 4 bases and J by 0 bases. This CDR3 reads CASSVRDRAATNEKLFF. The CDR3 DNA follows: TGTGCCAGCAGTGTCCGGGACAGGGCTGCAACTAATGAAAAACTGTTTTTT.

The chain is built from TRBV6-4 and TRBJ2-4; maybe TRBD2 (6 bases). This CDR3 contains 18 residues. The germline V and J ends were trimmed by 7 bases and 0 bases, with 22 bases remaining between them. CDR1 is MRHNA, CDR2 SNTAGT, per germline. This CDR3 is CASTIPGSNPVAKNIQYF. In DNA, the CDR3 is TGTGCCAGCACTATACCCGGGAGCAACCCCGTAGCCAAAAACATTCAGTACTTC.

This chain links TRBV28 with TRBJ2-7; 8 positions match TRBD1. This CDR3 has 14 residues. V shed 9 bases, J shed 0 bases, and the junction held 7 bases outside the gene matches. Germline V CDR1 and CDR2: MDHEN, SYDVKM. As DNA, the CDR3 is TGTGCCAGTCTGCCGGGACAGGCCTCCTACGAGCAGTACTTC. Translation: CASLPGQASYEQYF.

V usage is TRBV4-3 and J usage is TRBJ2-3; TRBD2 agrees at 10 bases. The length of the CDR3 is 16 residues. The trim removed 4 bases at V and 4 bases at J, leaving 8 bases unmatched. Germline V gives CDR1 LGHNA, CDR2 YSLEER. The CDR3 protein is CASSPSSSGSADTQYF. The CDR3 region has the DNA TGCGCCAGCAGCCCCTCGTCTAGCGGGAGTGCAGATACGCAGTATTTT.

This chain connects TRBV12-3 or TRBV12-4 to TRBJ2-7; TRBD2 matches at 8 bases. The V gene end was trimmed by 6 bases and the J gene end by 4 bases; junction bases not matched to a gene: 5. This CDR3 region has 13 residues. The CDR3 DNA sequence: TGTGCCAGCAGCTGGACTAGCTCTTACGAGCAGTACTTC. Amino acids: CASSWTSSYEQYF.

The V call is TRBV25-1, the J call TRBJ1-1; 8 bases map to TRBD1. CDR3 length equals 14 residues. V gave up 4 bases and J gave up 4 bases; unmatched junction bases: 5. Germline CDR1 and CDR2: MGHDK and SYGVNS. The CDR3 coding sequence is TGTGCCAGCAGTGGGGATACAGGGGGCACTGAAGCTTTCTTT. Protein: CASSGDTGGTEAFF. The whole variable domain, remainder taken from reference TRBV25-1 and TRBJ1-1, is EADIYQTPRYLVIGTGKKITLECSQTMGHDKMYWYQQDPGMELHLIHYSYGVNSTEKGDLSSESTVSRIRTEHFPLTLESARPSHTSQYLCASSGDTGGTEAFFGQGTRLTVV.

The gene calls are TRBV30 and TRBJ1-5; no definite D call. The V gene lost 4 bases and the J gene lost 6 bases, with 13 bases spanning the gap. The CDR3 totals 13 residues. The germline CDR1 and CDR2 sequences are GTSNPN and SVGIG (reference sequence). CDR3 nucleotides: TGTGCCTGGACGGGAGGGAAGCTTCAGCCCCAGCATTTT. Protein product: CAWTGGKLQPQHF.

The chain links TRBV5-1 to TRBJ1-6; D is ambiguous. CDR1 is SGHRS, CDR2 YFSETQ, per germline. V gave up 3 bases and J gave up 11 bases, with 12 bases separating them. The CDR3 is 13 residues long. CDR3 nucleotides: TGCGCCAGCAGCTCTTCCGAGAGGACACCCCTCCACTTT. This translates into CASSSSERTPLHF.

CDR3 DNA sequence: TGTGCCAGTACGGGACTTCTTGGGTATTCACCCCTCCACTTT. It encodes CASTGLLGYSPLHF. The V gene is TRBV27, the J gene TRBJ1-6; possibly TRBD1 for D (5 bases). From germline, CDR1 is MNHEY and CDR2 SMNVEV (reference sequence). There are 14 residues in the CDR3. The ends were cut back, 9 bases at V and 8 bases at J, with 17 bases in the middle.

This clone was observed a handful of times. This chain joins TRBV7-9 and TRBJ1-3; TRBD1 matches at 7 bases. The germline V gene has CDR1 SEHNR and CDR2 FQNEAQ (reference sequence). The trim removed 1 base at V and 0 bases at J, leaving 6 bases unmatched. The CDR3 spans 17 residues. In DNA form, the CDR3 reads TGTGCCAGCAGCTTAGTTCGGGACAGTCTCTCTGGAAACACCATATATTTT. This sequence encodes CASSLVRDSLSGNTIYF.

This clone was counted only a few times. J is TRBJ2-3 and V is TRBV10-3, with 15 bases aligning to TRBD2. Losses at the gene ends were 6 bases for V and 1 base for J; bases not matched to a gene: 8. Germline CDR1 is ENHRY and CDR2 is SYGVKD. The CDR3 sequence is 18 residues long. CDR3 DNA: TGTGCCATCAGGACCGGACTAGCGGGAGGGCCGGGCACAGATACGCAGTATTTT. It yields the protein CAIRTGLAGGPGTDTQYF.

This clone showed up just a few times. The rearrangement links TRBV2 to TRBJ2-1, with TRBD1 matching 7 bases. CDR3 length: 15 residues. With V trimmed by 8 bases and J by 5 bases, 12 bases remained unmatched. The V gene's germline CDR1 is SNHLY and CDR2 FYNNEI. The CDR3 protein is CASFNQQGDNNEQFF. DNA for the CDR3: TGTGCCAGCTTTAACCAGCAGGGGGACAACAATGAGCAGTTCTTC.

V gene TRBV7-3 combines with J gene TRBJ2-1; 12 bases agree with TRBD2. Looked up from germline, CDR1 is SGHTA and CDR2 is FQGTGA. J gave up 9 bases and V 3 bases, and 6 bases lay outside the gene matches. The CDR3 sequence is 15 residues long. Written as DNA, the CDR3 is TGTGCCAGCAGCTTGGCTAGCGGGAGGGTCGGTGAGCAGTTCTTC. Protein: CASSLASGRVGEQFF.

The J gene is TRBJ1-1, the V gene TRBV9, with 7 bases matching TRBD1. Germline CDR1 SGDLS, CDR2 YYNGEE. With V trimmed by 3 bases and J by 3 bases, 8 bases remained unmatched. This CDR3 is 15 amino acids long. This CDR3 is CASSAIQGGDTEAFF. DNA for the CDR3: TGTGCCAGCAGCGCCATCCAGGGGGGCGACACTGAAGCTTTCTTT.

The chain carries TRBV24-1 and TRBJ1-2; 9 bases agree with TRBD1. There are 15 residues in the CDR3. Germline values: CDR1 KGHDR, CDR2 SFDVKD. V dropped 0 bases and J dropped 4; count of bases not matched to a gene: 2. CDR3 sequence reads: CATSDLQQGAYGYTF. CDR3 DNA: TGTGCCACCAGTGATTTGCAACAGGGGGCCTATGGCTACACCTTC.

The V call is TRBV5-5, the J call TRBJ1-1; D possibly corresponds to TRBD1 (6 bases). From germline, CDR1 is SGHKS and CDR2 YYEKEE (reference sequence). This CDR3 region has 19 residues. V was trimmed by 4 bases and J by 4 bases, leaving 29 bases between them. CDR3 sequence: CASSLMWGGALVGSTEAFF. The CDR3 nucleotides read TGTGCCAGCAGCCTTATGTGGGGGGGCGCGTTAGTGGGAAGCACTGAAGCTTTCTTT.

CDR3 nucleotide sequence: TGTGCCAGCTCTGGGGCCTGGGGAAACACCATATATTTT. It translates to CASSGAWGNTIYF. The rearrangement links TRBV18 to TRBJ1-3; D is possibly TRBD1 (5 bases). Germline CDR1 KGHSH, CDR2 LQKENI. Trimming removed 6 bases from V and 4 bases from J, with 10 bases in between. There are 13 residues in the CDR3.

The chain uses TRBV28 and TRBJ2-7; 8 positions agree with TRBD2. The CDR3 has 15 residues. The J segment lost 6 bases and the V segment lost 5 bases, leaving 12 bases of the junction unmatched. Germline V gene sequence: CDR1 MDHEN, CDR2 SYDVKM. The CDR3 protein is CASSPPLEGLGEQYF. CDR3 bases: TGTGCCAGCAGTCCCCCCCTGGAGGGACTAGGCGAGCAGTACTTC.